The following is a TCR beta chain sequence with its context. Its antigen specificity is not known. Base qualities were left out, and no much larger clone turns up one base away. Clipping removes 2 bases from V and 6 bases from J, with 14 as the unmatched junction base count. The germline V gene supplies CDR1 KGHSH and CDR2 LQKENI. From the cysteine through the phenylalanine, the CDR3 covers 17 amino acids. Of all the DNA, just the CDR3 is kept, 51 bases in frame from base 1. This sample is drawn from a study of cytomegalovirus exposure and HLA in healthy donors (dated by TCRdb to about 2017). For context, the study as a whole: An earlier analysis of several hundred of the donors reported over 250 Gb of sequence data and approximately 120 million unique TCR beta sequences obtained from about 179 million T cells. Every repertoire in the discovery cohort had been generated on one and the same sequencing platform. An earlier analysis of more than 450 of the donors used high-throughput TCR beta sequencing to judge whether each TCR beta V gene segment behaved as functional or pseudogenic. Approximately 330 gigabases of sequencing data and 91 million or so unique TCR sequences made up an early release that covered over 550 HLA-typed donors. Of the 350 to 400 genotyped donors, approximately 83% fell in the genetic ancestry cluster associated with self-reported Caucasian donors. Donor age, sex, ethnicity and CMV serostatus were compiled together with the repertoire data. In a later genetic analysis, genome-wide SNP genotypes for about 55% of the 666 donors were used, and that subset was treated as a discovery cohort. The study aimed to test whether signatures of past pathogen exposure could be identified by cataloging public T cell receptors. The number of typed donors differed by locus: roughly 629-640 for A, B, C, DRB1 and DQB1; 500 to 550 for DQA1; approximately 610 for DPA1; and about 470 for DPB1. Rather than drawing on any new phenotypic data, the later analysis identified candidate immune exposures from TCR beta sequences and the way those sequences occurred across donors. On average, approximately 250,000 unique TCR beta nucleotide sequences were sequenced per donor among a few hundred genotyped donors of the cohort, with roughly 19% of those sequences being non-productive. Along with the approximately 650-subject first cohort, a separate validation cohort of over a hundred different subjects was used. Four to six DR-DQ haplotypes were handled as single units for association and clustering because linkage in the cohort was strong. Using immunosequencing, the study profiled T cell repertoires from about 650 subjects and related those repertoires to cytomegalovirus serostatus. To study patterns of TCR occurrence, a later analysis re-analyzed previously published TCR beta repertoires from around 700 donors and added high-resolution HLA genotyping. HLA typing covered class I and class II loci at four-digit resolution. The study combined high-throughput TCR immunosequencing, statistical association of individual TCRs with disease status, and machine learning to predict cytomegalovirus infection status. Paper-wide results and their limitations: In both the original and validation cohorts, the classifier was reported to diagnose cytomegalovirus status with high specificity and sensitivity. A cluster of highly shared sequence variants was judged likely to represent a technical artifact of the sequencing pipeline. Most CMV-associated TCR beta chains appeared to be HLA-restricted in a later analysis, and the HLA associations seemed to be driven largely by CMV exposure. Most TCR sequences were seen in very few donors, while some public TCRs were found in many individuals. In a later analysis, some 17,000 TCR beta sequences were associated with specific HLA alleles at a false discovery rate of 0.05. In vitro tests confirmed that a few of the cytomegalovirus-associated TCR beta chains recognize cytomegalovirus antigens. Broadly in line with IMGT annotations, most TCR beta V segments showed up in productive rearrangements about 90% or about 30% of the time in an earlier analysis of 587 of the donors. A further reported finding was that TCR beta sequences accurately predicted the HLA-A and HLA-B alleles for most subjects in the first cohort. Because counts were too low, approximately 18 rarely observed V segments, including chromosome 9 orphons, were excluded from the earlier analysis of 587 of the donors. Assigning TCR associations to individual alleles was difficult when HLA alleles, especially DR and DQ, strongly co-occurred. A later genetic analysis associated a missense DCLRE1C variant with V-gene and J-gene trimming of TCR beta chains, and an independent cohort replicated the association. The presence/absence analyses assumed that sequencing depth was roughly uniform across donors, and that assumption may not be true. A later analysis found that HLA-associated TCR beta chains were more clonally expanded and had lower generation probabilities than equally common non-associated chains. In this cohort, only TCR beta chains were sequenced, and detectable features were limited by the absence of alpha or paired-chain data. Some IMGT-functional V segments, including TRBV6-2 and TRBV6-3, could not be distinguished by the 87-base-pair reads and were therefore excluded. The authors suggested that the approach could potentially be extended to other disease states and immunological phenotypes. Linkage disequilibrium might explain the correlated functional status among segregating V segments, but an unknown experimental factor could not be ruled out. According to a later analysis, TCR association rates differed among HLA loci, with DRB1 alleles showing the most associated TCRs and HLA-C alleles showing the fewest. The only immune exposure information available for the cohort was CMV serostatus. A later analysis reported that several top co-occurrence clusters appeared linked to parvovirus B19, influenza, CMV and Epstein-Barr virus. Because some donors lacked HLA typing at each locus, the association tests relied only on the typed subset. The study gave a list of over 150 TCR beta chains associated with cytomegalovirus. According to a later genetic analysis, donors in an Asian-associated ancestry cluster had fewer N-insertions in productive TCRs than the roughly 660-donor mean.

The receptor library was made with the immunoSEQ multiplex PCR assay. The multiplex PCR relied on a mix of 60 forward primers for TCR Vbeta segments and 13 reverse primers for TCR Jbeta segments. Amplification of the CDR3 region of rearranged TCR beta genes was performed with a multiplex PCR assay on genomic DNA. The amplified TCR beta libraries were sequenced on the Illumina HiSeq System as 87-base-pair reads. Per the authors' processing: A later analysis tallied roughly 76 million unique TCR beta chains across the approximately 670 repertoires, and around 9.9 million of those chains were shared by two or more donors. A nearest-neighbor algorithm error-corrected the raw reads and collapsed the reads into unique sequences, merging closely related sequences to remove PCR and sequencing errors. V, D and J gene segments were assigned by aligning CDR3 sequences to IMGT reference sequences. For a sequence to be retained, at least a six-nucleotide match to both a V gene segment and a J gene segment was required. Rearrangements were classified as productive when the CDR3 lacked stop codons and remained in frame with V and J, and all other rearrangements were classified as non-productive. Following IMGT convention, CDR3 was defined as the stretch from the second conserved V-encoded cysteine up to the conserved J-encoded phenylalanine. Sequences without an unambiguous match to a single V gene segment were excluded from the earlier analysis of about 600 of the donors. In an earlier analysis of several hundred of the donors, V segments were called functional above 56.7% productive rearrangements and were called segregating when the between-donor standard deviation exceeded 5%. To diagnose cytomegalovirus status from the catalog of TCR beta chain sequences, a statistical classification framework was built. A later analysis assigned V and J genes by comparing TCR nucleotide sequences with IMGT/GENE-DB human TR gene sequences. The TCRdist pipeline was used in a later analysis to assign CDR3 sequences and most-parsimonious VDJ recombination scenarios. In a later analysis, each TCR beta chain was defined by its CDR3 amino acid sequence together with its V-gene family, and reads lacking a unique V-gene family were excluded. In a later analysis, fewer than 600 highly shared, low-generation-probability nucleotide sequences were removed to address suspected cross-contamination and a sequencing artifact. In a later analysis, a clonal expansion index was calculated for each public chain from normalized within-repertoire ranks of inferred template counts. Generation probabilities in a later analysis came from a VDJ recombination model fitted to out-of-frame rearrangements, and those results were checked against IGoR. Hypergeometric tests were used in a later analysis to score TCR-TCR, TCR-HLA and TCR-CMV co-occurrence, with a repertoire-size bias correction applied to the TCR pairs. False discovery rates were estimated in a later analysis by permuting HLA or CMV assignments 20 times. In a later analysis, co-occurring TCRs were grouped using DBSCAN, with TCRdist sequence similarity added in when clustering inside HLA-allele-positive subsets. Repertoires with fewer than 30,000 or more than 120,000 public chains were left out of co-occurrence clustering, as were four to six repertoires with anomalous nucleotide sharing. TCRdb took over this immuneACCESS table, retaining in-frame rearrangements with V and J assigned. Such tables are incomplete; in checked studies, under half of the missing clones stem from an unresolved V gene, and the remainder is unexplained. The V and J calls and clone size come from that table; D and trimming were worked out from the DNA. This sample holds 210,000 or so clones; approximately 90% were observed only once. The ten top clones hold 1% of the sample.

The cohort consisted of 666 healthy bone marrow donors. All cohort members were sampled while nominally healthy, although unrecorded immune exposures were likely present. The donor was CMV seronegative and belonged to the group of under 400 seronegative cohort members. Each donor provided a peripheral blood sample, and peripheral blood mononuclear cells were used for TCR beta sequencing. The Qiagen DNeasy Blood Extraction Kit was used to extract genomic DNA from the blood cell samples. The sample was PBMCs. This sequence uses TRBV18 and TRBJ2-3, with TRBD2 matching 7 junction bases. The TCR originated in a woman aged 18-35 years in good health and CMV-seronegative. For the CDR3, the sequence is CASSPLGAGTQTDTQYF. The DNA reads as follows: TGTGCCAGCTCACCATTGGGAGCGGGGACCCAGACGGATACGCAGTATTTT.